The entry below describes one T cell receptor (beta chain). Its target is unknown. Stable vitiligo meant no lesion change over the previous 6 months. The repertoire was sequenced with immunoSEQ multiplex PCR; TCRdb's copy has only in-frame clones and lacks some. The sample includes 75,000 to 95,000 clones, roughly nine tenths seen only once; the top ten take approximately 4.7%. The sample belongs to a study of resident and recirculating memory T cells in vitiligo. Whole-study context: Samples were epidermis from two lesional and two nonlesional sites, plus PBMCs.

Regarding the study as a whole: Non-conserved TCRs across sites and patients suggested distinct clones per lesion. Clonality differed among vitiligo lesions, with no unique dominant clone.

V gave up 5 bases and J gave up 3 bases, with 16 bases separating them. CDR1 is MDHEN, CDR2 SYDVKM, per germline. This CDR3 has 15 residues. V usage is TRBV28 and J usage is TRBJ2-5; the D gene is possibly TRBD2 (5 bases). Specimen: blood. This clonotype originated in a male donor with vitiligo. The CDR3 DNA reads TGTGCCAGCAGTCCCGGGGTACCTAGAAAAGAGACCCAGTACTTC. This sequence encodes CASSPGVPRKETQYF.